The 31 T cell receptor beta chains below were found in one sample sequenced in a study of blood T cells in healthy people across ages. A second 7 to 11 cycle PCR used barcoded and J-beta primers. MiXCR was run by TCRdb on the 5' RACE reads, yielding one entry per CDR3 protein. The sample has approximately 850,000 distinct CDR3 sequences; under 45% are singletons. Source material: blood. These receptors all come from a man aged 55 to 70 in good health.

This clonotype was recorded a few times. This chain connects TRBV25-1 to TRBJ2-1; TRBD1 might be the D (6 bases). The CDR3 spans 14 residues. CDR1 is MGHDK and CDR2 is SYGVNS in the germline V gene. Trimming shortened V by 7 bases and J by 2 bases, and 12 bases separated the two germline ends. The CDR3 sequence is CASTNGTPYNEQFF. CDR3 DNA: TGTGCCAGCACGAACGGGACACCCTACAATGAGCAGTTCTTC. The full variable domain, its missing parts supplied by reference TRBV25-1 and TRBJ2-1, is EADIYQTPRYLVIGTGKKITLECSQTMGHDKMYWYQQDPGMELHLIHYSYGVNSTEKGDLSSESTVSRIRTEHFPLTLESARPSHTSQYLCASTNGTPYNEQFFGPGTRLTVL.

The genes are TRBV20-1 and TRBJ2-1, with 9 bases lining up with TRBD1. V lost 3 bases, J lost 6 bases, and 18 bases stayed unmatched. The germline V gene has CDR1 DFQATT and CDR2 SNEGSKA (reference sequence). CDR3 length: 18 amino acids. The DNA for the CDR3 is TGCAGTGCTAGGCCGGGACAGGGACTTGTATTTCTGACCAATGAGCAGTTCTTC. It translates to CSARPGQGLVFLTNEQFF.

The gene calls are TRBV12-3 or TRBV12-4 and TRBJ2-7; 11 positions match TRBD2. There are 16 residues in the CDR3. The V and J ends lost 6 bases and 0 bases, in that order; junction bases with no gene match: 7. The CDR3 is CASSPRGTSGSYEQYF. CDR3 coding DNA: TGTGCCAGCAGCCCCCGTGGGACTAGCGGCTCCTACGAGCAGTACTTC.

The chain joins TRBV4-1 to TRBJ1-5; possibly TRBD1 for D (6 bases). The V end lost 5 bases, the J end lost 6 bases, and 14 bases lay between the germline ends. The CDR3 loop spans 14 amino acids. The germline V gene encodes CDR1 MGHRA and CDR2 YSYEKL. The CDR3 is CASSRHREGQPQHF. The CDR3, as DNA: TGCGCCAGCAGCAGACACAGGGAGGGTCAGCCCCAGCATTTT.

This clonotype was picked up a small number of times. The CDR3: CASSLSGGRGYTF. The CDR3 DNA sequence: TGTGCCAGCAGTTTATCCGGGGGCAGGGGCTACACCTTC. This sequence joins TRBV28 and TRBJ1-2, with TRBD1 as a possible D gene (6 bases). The CDR3 extends over 13 amino acids. Trimming pared 1 base from V and 8 bases from J, leaving 11 bases between. CDR1 is MDHEN, CDR2 SYDVKM, per germline.

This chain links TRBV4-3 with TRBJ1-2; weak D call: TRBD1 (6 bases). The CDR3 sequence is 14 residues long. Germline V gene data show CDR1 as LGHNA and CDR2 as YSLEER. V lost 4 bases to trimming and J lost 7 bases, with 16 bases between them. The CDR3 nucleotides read TGCGCCAGCAGCCTCACAGGGTATCAAAGTGGCTACACCTTC. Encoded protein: CASSLTGYQSGYTF.

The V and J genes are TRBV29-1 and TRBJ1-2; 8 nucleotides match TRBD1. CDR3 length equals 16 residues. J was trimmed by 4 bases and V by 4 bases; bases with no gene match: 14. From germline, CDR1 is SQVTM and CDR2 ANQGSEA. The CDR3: CSVVSAETGTGYGYTF. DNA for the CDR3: TGCAGCGTTGTTTCGGCAGAAACCGGGACAGGCTATGGCTACACCTTC.

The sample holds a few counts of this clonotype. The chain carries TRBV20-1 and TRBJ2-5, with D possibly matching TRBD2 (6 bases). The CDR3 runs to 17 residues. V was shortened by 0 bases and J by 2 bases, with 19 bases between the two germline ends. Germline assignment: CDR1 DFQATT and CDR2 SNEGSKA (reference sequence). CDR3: CSARDMVPGVRQETQYF. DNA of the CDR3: TGCAGTGCTAGAGATATGGTTCCGGGGGTCAGACAAGAGACCCAGTACTTC.

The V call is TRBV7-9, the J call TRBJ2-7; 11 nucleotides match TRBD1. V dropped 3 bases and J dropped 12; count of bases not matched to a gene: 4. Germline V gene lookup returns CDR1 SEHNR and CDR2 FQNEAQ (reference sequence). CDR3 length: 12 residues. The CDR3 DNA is TGTGCCAGCAGCTTGGACAGGGGGCAGCTGTACTTC. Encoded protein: CASSLDRGQLYF.

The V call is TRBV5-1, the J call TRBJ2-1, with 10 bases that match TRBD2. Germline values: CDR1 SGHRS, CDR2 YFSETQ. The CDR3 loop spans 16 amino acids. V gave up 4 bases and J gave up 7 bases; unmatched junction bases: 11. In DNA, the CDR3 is TGCGCCAGCAGCCTACAAGTCCCTAGCGGGAGAAATGAGCAGTTCTTC. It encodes CASSLQVPSGRNEQFF.

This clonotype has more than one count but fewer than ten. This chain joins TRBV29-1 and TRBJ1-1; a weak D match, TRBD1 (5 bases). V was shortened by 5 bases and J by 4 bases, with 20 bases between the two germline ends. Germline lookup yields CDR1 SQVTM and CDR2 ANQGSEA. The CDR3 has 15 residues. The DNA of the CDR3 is TGCAGCGTTAAGTGGCAGGGCAGGATTGGCACTGAAGCTTTCTTT. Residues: CSVKWQGRIGTEAFF.

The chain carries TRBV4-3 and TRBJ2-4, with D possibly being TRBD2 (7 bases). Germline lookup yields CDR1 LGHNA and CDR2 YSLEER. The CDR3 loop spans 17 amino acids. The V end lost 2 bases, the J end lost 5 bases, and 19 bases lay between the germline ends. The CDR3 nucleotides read TGCGCCAGCAGCCAATCCCAAACTTGGGGGGGCCAAAACATTCAGTACTTC. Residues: CASSQSQTWGGQNIQYF.

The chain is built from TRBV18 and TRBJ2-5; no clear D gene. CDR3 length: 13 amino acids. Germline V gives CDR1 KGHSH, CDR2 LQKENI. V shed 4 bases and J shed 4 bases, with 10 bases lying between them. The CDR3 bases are TGTGCCAGCTCACTAAGAAACGGAGAGACCCAGTACTTC. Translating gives CASSLRNGETQYF.

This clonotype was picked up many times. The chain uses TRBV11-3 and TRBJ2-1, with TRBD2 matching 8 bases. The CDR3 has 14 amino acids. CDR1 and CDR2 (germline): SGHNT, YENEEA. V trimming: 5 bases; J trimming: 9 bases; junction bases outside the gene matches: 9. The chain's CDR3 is CASSPGTSFGEQFF. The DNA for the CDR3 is TGTGCCAGCAGCCCGGGGACTAGTTTCGGTGAGCAGTTCTTC.

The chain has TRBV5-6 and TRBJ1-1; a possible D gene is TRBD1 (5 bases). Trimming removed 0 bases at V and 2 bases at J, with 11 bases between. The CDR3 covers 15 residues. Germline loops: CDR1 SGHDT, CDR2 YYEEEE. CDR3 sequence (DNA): TGTGCCAGCAGCTTGGATGTCAGGGCCAACACTGAAGCTTTCTTT. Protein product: CASSLDVRANTEAFF. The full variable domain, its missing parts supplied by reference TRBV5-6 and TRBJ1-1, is DAGVTQSPTHLIKTRGQQVTLRCSPKSGHDTVSWYQQALGQGPQFIFQYYEEEERQRGNFPDRFSGHQFPNYSSELNVNALLLGDSALYLCASSLDVRANTEAFFGQGTRLTVV.

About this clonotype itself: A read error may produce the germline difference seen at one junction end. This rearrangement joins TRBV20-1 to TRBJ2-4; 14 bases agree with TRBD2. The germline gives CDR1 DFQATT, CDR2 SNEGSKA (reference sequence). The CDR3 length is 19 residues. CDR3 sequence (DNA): TGCAGTGCTTTAAGCCGACTAGCGGGGGGGCCGGAGACCAAAAACACTCAGTACTTC. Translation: CSALSRLAGGPETKNTQYF.

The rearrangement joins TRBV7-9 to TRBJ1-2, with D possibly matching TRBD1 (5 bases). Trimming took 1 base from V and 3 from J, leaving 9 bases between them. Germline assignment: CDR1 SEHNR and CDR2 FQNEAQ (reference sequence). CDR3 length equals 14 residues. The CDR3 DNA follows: TGTGCCAGCAGCTTAGGTGACAGACACTATGGCTACACCTTC. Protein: CASSLGDRHYGYTF.

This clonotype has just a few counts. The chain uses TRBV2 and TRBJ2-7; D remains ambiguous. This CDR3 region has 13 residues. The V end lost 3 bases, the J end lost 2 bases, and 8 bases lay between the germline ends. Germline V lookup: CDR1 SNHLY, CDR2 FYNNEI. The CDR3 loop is CASSETVTYEQYF. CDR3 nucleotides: TGTGCCAGCAGTGAGACGGTTACCTACGAGCAGTACTTC.

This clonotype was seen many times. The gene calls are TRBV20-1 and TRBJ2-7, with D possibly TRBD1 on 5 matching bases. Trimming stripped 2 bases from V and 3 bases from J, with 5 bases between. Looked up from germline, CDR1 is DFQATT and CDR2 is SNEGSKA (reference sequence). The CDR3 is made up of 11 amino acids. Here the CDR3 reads CSARQGYEQYF. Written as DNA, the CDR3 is TGCAGTGCTAGACAGGGCTACGAGCAGTACTTC.

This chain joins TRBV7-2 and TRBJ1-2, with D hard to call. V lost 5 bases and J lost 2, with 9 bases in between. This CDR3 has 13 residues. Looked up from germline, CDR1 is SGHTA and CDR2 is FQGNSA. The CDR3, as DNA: TGTGCCAGCAGCGCCGGACTGAACTATGGCTACACCTTC. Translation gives CASSAGLNYGYTF.

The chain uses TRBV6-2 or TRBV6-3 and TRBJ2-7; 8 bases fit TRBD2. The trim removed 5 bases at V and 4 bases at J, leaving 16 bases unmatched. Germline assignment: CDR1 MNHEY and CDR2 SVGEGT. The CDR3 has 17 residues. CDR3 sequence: CASSPAIGLAVTYEQYF. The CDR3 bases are TGTGCCAGCAGTCCTGCTATTGGACTAGCTGTGACTTACGAGCAGTACTTC.

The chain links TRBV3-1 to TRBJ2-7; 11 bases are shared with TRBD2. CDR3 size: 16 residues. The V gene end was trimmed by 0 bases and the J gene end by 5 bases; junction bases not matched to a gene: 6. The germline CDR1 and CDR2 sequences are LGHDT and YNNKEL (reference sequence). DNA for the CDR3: TGTGCCAGCAGCCAAGAAGGGCCACTAGCGGGAGACGAGCAGTACTTC. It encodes CASSQEGPLAGDEQYF.

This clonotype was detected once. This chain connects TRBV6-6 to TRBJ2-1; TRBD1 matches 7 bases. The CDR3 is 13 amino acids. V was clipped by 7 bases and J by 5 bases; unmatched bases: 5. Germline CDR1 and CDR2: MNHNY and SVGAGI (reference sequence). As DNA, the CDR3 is TGTGCCAGCACACAGGGGCAGCACAATGAGCAGTTCTTC. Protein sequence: CASTQGQHNEQFF.

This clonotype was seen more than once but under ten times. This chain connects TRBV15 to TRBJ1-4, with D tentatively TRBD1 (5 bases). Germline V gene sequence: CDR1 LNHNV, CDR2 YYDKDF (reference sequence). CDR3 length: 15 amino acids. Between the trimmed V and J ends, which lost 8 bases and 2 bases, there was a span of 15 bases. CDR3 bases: TGTGCCACCTCACATCATCGGGGGACTAATGAAAAACTGTTTTTT. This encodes CATSHHRGTNEKLFF. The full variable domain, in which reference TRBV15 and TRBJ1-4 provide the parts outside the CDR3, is DAMVIQNPRYQVTQFGKPVTLSCSQTLNHNVMYWYQQKSSQAPKLLFHYYDKDFNNEADTPDNFQSRRPNTSFCFLDIRSPGLGDTAMYLCATSHHRGTNEKLFFGSGTQLSVL.

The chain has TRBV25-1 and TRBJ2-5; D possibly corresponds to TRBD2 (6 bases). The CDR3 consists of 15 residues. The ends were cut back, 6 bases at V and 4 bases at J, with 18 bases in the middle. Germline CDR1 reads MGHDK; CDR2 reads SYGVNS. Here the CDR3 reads CASRPNRPSAETQYF. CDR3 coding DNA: TGTGCCAGCAGACCCAATAGGCCTAGCGCAGAGACCCAGTACTTC.

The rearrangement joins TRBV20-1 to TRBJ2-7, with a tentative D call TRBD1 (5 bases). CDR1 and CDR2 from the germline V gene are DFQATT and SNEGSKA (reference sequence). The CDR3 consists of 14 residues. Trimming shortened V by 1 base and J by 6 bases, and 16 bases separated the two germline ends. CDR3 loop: CSARAGRPPFEQYF. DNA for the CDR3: TGCAGTGCTAGAGCAGGGCGTCCCCCCTTCGAGCAGTACTTC.

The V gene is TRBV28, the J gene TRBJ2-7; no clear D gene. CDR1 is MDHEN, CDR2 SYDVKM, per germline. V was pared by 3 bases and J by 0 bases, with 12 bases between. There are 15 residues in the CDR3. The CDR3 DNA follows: TGTGCCAGCAGTTTCTACGCCGGCGGCTCCTACGAGCAGTACTTC. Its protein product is CASSFYAGGSYEQYF.

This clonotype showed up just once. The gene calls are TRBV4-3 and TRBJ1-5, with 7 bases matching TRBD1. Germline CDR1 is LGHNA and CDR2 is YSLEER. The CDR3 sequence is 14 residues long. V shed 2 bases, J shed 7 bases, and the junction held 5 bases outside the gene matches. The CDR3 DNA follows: TGCGCCAGCAGCCAAACAGGGGCCGGGCAGCCCCAGCATTTT. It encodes CASSQTGAGQPQHF.

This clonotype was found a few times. CDR3 DNA: TGTGCCAGCAGTTTAGCTGGTCGGTCCCCCACAGATACGCAGTATTTT. Translating it yields CASSLAGRSPTDTQYF. J is TRBJ2-3 and V is TRBV12-3 or TRBV12-4; no firm D call. CDR3 length equals 16 residues. Trimming left V 0 bases short and J 2 bases short, with 12 bases between.

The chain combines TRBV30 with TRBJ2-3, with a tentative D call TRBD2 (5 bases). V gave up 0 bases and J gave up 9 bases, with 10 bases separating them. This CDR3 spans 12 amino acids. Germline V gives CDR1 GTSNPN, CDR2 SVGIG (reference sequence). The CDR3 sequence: CAWSVTLATQYF. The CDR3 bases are TGTGCCTGGAGTGTAACCCTAGCAACGCAGTATTTT.

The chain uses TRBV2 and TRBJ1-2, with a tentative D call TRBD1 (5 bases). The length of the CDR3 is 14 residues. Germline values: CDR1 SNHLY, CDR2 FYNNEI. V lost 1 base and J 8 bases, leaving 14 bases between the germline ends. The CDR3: CASSEGDGLGGYTF. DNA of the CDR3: TGTGCCAGCAGTGAAGGGGACGGCCTTGGGGGCTACACCTTC.